The 32 T cell receptor beta chains in this list originate from one sample, sequenced in a study of blood T cell repertoires in COVID-19. Repertoires were generated with immunoSEQ multiplex PCR, while TCRdb's copy carries only in-frame clones and drops some. Of almost 500,000 clones listed, less than 90% were seen once; the top ten hold 6.5% to 8.5%. The specimen was PBMCs or T cells enriched from blood (not recorded which). Receptors were obtained from a woman aged 55-69 years who had recovered from COVID-19.

The rearrangement joins TRBV9 to TRBJ2-3; 8 bases map to TRBD2. The trim removed 2 bases at V and 2 bases at J, leaving 10 bases unmatched. The CDR3 covers 17 residues. The germline gives CDR1 SGDLS, CDR2 YYNGEE. DNA for the CDR3: TGTGCCAGCAGCGTGGCCCCGGGACTAGACCTCACAGATACGCAGTATTTT. Its translation: CASSVAPGLDLTDTQYF.

The chain recombines TRBV11-2 with TRBJ1-2; 7 bases agree with TRBD1. The CDR3 is 17 amino acids. In germline, CDR1 is SGHAT, CDR2 FQNNGV. With V trimmed by 5 bases and J by 6 bases, 18 bases remained unmatched. This chain's CDR3 is CASSRLGTALVRNGYTF. CDR3 sequence (DNA): TGTGCCAGCAGCCGGTTAGGGACAGCCCTTGTACGAAATGGCTACACCTTC.

V and J are TRBV11-2 and TRBJ1-4; perhaps TRBD1 as D (5 bases). Germline V CDR1 and CDR2: SGHAT, FQNNGV. There are 15 residues in the CDR3. V shed 1 base and J shed 0 bases, with 6 bases lying between them. In DNA, the CDR3 is TGTGCCAGCAGCTTAGGACAGACAACTAATGAAAAACTGTTTTTT. Amino acid sequence: CASSLGQTTNEKLFF.

This clone was observed once. The rearrangement uses TRBV19 and TRBJ1-1; D possibly corresponds to TRBD1 (6 bases). Germline CDR1 reads LNHDA; CDR2 reads SQIVND (reference sequence). The CDR3 is made up of 16 amino acids. Trimming removed 5 bases from V and 5 bases from J, with 21 bases in between. CDR3 sequence (DNA): TGTGCCAGTAGTTCAGGGGCGCGGGGGAGCGCGACTGAAGCTTTCTTT. This encodes CASSSGARGSATEAFF.

The rearrangement uses TRBV29-1 and TRBJ1-3, with 8 bases identical to TRBD1. The V and J ends lost 1 base and 0 bases, in that order; junction bases with no gene match: 8. The CDR3 loop spans 17 amino acids. Looked up from germline, CDR1 is SQVTM and CDR2 is ANQGSEA. CDR3 bases: TGCAGCGTTGAAGGGGGAGTAGGGACAGGCTCTGGAAACACCATATATTTT. Translation: CSVEGGVGTGSGNTIYF.

The chain links TRBV19 to TRBJ1-5, with 8 bases identical to TRBD1. CDR1 is LNHDA, CDR2 SQIVND, per germline (reference sequence). The CDR3 is 15 residues long. The J segment lost 1 base and the V segment lost 5 bases, leaving 4 bases of the junction unmatched. The CDR3 DNA is TGTGCCAGTAGTGTAACAGGGGGAAGCAATCAGCCCCAGCATTTT. This encodes CASSVTGGSNQPQHF.

This clone was seen just once. This chain joins TRBV2 and TRBJ1-6; D perhaps matches TRBD1 (6 bases). There are 14 residues in the CDR3. V dropped 4 bases and J dropped 6 bases, with 10 bases sitting between them. Per the germline V gene, CDR1 is SNHLY and CDR2 is FYNNEI. CDR3 in DNA: TGTGCCAGCAGTGCTGGGGGGGCTAATTCACCCCTCCACTTT. Amino acids: CASSAGGANSPLHF.

The V gene is TRBV19, the J gene TRBJ1-2, with D hard to call. Trimming removed 6 bases from V and 4 bases from J, with 6 bases in between. CDR3 length: 11 residues. Germline assignment: CDR1 LNHDA and CDR2 SQIVND (reference sequence). The CDR3 DNA sequence: TGTGCCAGTAGAAACAGCTATGGCTACACCTTC. This codes for CASRNSYGYTF. Combining the CDR3 with reference TRBV19 and TRBJ1-2 gives the whole variable domain DGGITQSPKYLFRKEGQNVTLSCEQNLNHDAMYWYRQDPGQGLRLIYYSQIVNDFQKGDIAEGYSVSREKKESFPLTVTSAQKNPTAFYLCASRNSYGYTFGSGTRLTVV.

This chain links TRBV4-1 with TRBJ1-1; no clear D gene. V lost 1 base to trimming and J lost 4 bases, with 7 bases between them. Germline CDR1 is MGHRA and CDR2 is YSYEKL. The CDR3 contains 13 residues. Here the CDR3 reads CASSQAVRTEAFF. CDR3 nucleotide sequence: TGCGCCAGCAGCCAAGCTGTGCGCACTGAAGCTTTCTTT.

The chain combines TRBV7-2 with TRBJ1-1; tentative D call: TRBD1 (5 bases). The CDR3 contains 17 residues. Germline loops: CDR1 SGHTA, CDR2 FQGNSA. V dropped 5 bases and J dropped 3 bases, with 22 bases sitting between them. The CDR3 DNA is TGTGCCAGCAGCCAAGACCCCTTAGGGGCGAGAGACACTGAAGCTTTCTTT. Residues: CASSQDPLGARDTEAFF.

The table lists this clone with a few counts. The chain joins TRBV10-3 to TRBJ1-6, with D unclear. CDR1 and CDR2 from the germline V gene are ENHRY and SYGVKD. The CDR3 spans 12 residues. V dropped 0 bases and J dropped 13 bases, with 7 bases sitting between them. The CDR3 region is CAISESASPLHF. Written as DNA, the CDR3 is TGTGCCATCAGTGAGTCGGCCTCCCCCCTCCACTTT.

The chain combines TRBV10-3 with TRBJ1-5; possible D gene TRBD1, 5 bases. The CDR3 sequence is 12 residues long. The ends were cut back, 2 bases at V and 9 bases at J, with 8 bases in the middle. Germline loops: CDR1 ENHRY, CDR2 SYGVKD. The CDR3 bases are TGTGCCATCAGTGAGGGGCAGGGGCCCCAGCATTTT. Translating it yields CAISEGQGPQHF.

In its sample, this clone was seen once. V and J are TRBV6-2 or TRBV6-3 and TRBJ2-7; D call uncertain. CDR1 MNHEY and CDR2 SVGEGT come from the germline V gene. The V gene lost 6 bases and the J gene lost 9 bases, with 18 bases spanning the gap. The CDR3 is made up of 13 amino acids. The CDR3 sequence is CASSLHPENRQYF. As DNA, the CDR3 is TGTGCCAGCAGCCTCCACCCTGAGAACCGGCAGTACTTC.

This chain connects TRBV21-1 to TRBJ2-2; the table's D call, TRBD1, was not checked against the DNA. TRBV21-1 is tagged as a pseudogene. This CDR3 comprises 15 residues. The CDR3 sequence: CASTGQERVTGELFF. The CDR3 DNA reads as TGTGCCAGCACGGGACAGGAGAGAGTCACCGGGGAGCTGTTTTTT.

This chain connects TRBV7-2 to TRBJ1-4, with D uncertain. CDR1 and CDR2 (germline): SGHTA, FQGNSA. Trimming cost V 5 bases and J 6 bases, with 16 bases left between them. The CDR3 has 15 residues. As DNA, the CDR3 is TGTGCCAGCAGCCTACGATGGGTGGAGGATGAAAAACTGTTTTTT. Translating it yields CASSLRWVEDEKLFF.

The chain joins TRBV5-1 to TRBJ2-1; 7 bases are a match to TRBD2. This CDR3 contains 15 residues. The germline V gene encodes CDR1 SGHRS and CDR2 YFSETQ. With 4 bases clipped from V and 0 bases from J, the junction kept 4 bases outside the gene matches. CDR3 loop: CASSPGLGSYNEQFF. CDR3 bases: TGCGCCAGCAGCCCTGGACTAGGCTCCTACAATGAGCAGTTCTTC.

The V call is TRBV2, the J call TRBJ1-1, with a weak D call TRBD1 (5 bases). The CDR3 has 17 residues. Germline V gives CDR1 SNHLY, CDR2 FYNNEI. The ends were cut back, 6 bases at V and 0 bases at J, with 20 bases in the middle. The CDR3 DNA follows: TGTGCCAGCAGCCCGAATCCCCGGGGGGGTCTGAACACTGAAGCTTTCTTT. Translated: CASSPNPRGGLNTEAFF.

This chain joins TRBV5-1 and TRBJ2-1; TRBD1 agrees at 8 bases. This CDR3 comprises 15 residues. With 4 bases clipped from V and 4 bases from J, the junction kept 7 bases outside the gene matches. From germline, CDR1 is SGHRS and CDR2 YFSETQ. The CDR3 sequence: CASSTDRALYNEQFF. CDR3 coding DNA: TGCGCCAGCAGCACGGACAGGGCCCTATACAATGAGCAGTTCTTC.

The V and J genes are TRBV9 and TRBJ2-2, with 14 bases that match TRBD2. V gave up 4 bases and J gave up 7 bases; unmatched junction bases: 6. This CDR3 has 16 amino acids. CDR1 and CDR2 from the germline V gene are SGDLS and YYNGEE. The CDR3 loop is CASSPRTSGGYGELFF. As DNA, the CDR3 is TGTGCCAGCAGCCCCCGGACTAGCGGGGGGTACGGGGAGCTGTTTTTT.

The chain is built from TRBV24-1 and TRBJ2-2; a possible D gene is TRBD2 (7 bases). Looked up from germline, CDR1 is KGHDR and CDR2 is SFDVKD. The V end lost 5 bases, the J end lost 6 bases, and 12 bases lay between the germline ends. CDR3 length equals 14 residues. The CDR3 bases are TGTGCCACCAGTGTGGCGGGGGCGGCCGGGGAGCTGTTTTTT. It specifies CATSVAGAAGELFF.

This clone occurred once. The CDR3 sequence: CASSLVAPPDTQYF. CDR3 DNA sequence: TGCGCCAGCAGCTTGGTAGCTCCCCCGGATACGCAGTATTTT. The chain recombines TRBV5-1 with TRBJ2-3; no firm D call. Germline-derived CDR1 and CDR2 are SGHRS and YFSETQ. Deletions cut 0 bases from V and 6 bases from J, with 11 bases between. The CDR3 has 14 residues.

The J gene is TRBJ1-2, the V gene TRBV12-3 or TRBV12-4; D ambiguous. The CDR3 covers 13 residues. The V gene lost 3 bases and the J gene lost 0 bases, with 5 bases spanning the gap. The CDR3 bases are TGTGCCAGCAGTTTTGCGGCTAACTATGGCTACACCTTC. Amino acid sequence: CASSFAANYGYTF.

The chain has TRBV5-1 and TRBJ1-4; 9 nucleotides match TRBD1. The ends lost 4 bases at V and 6 bases at J; junction bases unmatched: 10. CDR3 length equals 16 residues. Germline assignment: CDR1 SGHRS and CDR2 YFSETQ. The CDR3 DNA reads TGCGCCAGCAGCCCTGTGGGACAGGGTGGGGATGAAAAACTGTTTTTT. Protein sequence: CASSPVGQGGDEKLFF.

This rearrangement joins TRBV10-3 to TRBJ1-2; D is ambiguous. Trimming cost V 10 bases and J 5 bases, with 8 bases left between them. Germline loops: CDR1 ENHRY, CDR2 SYGVKD. The CDR3 extends over 10 amino acids. CDR3 residues: CATYSYGYTF. The CDR3 nucleotides are TGTGCCACCTACAGTTATGGCTACACCTTC.

The rearrangement joins TRBV11-2 to TRBJ1-4; perhaps TRBD1 as D (6 bases). CDR1 is SGHAT, CDR2 FQNNGV, per germline. The CDR3 totals 16 residues. Trimming cost V 7 bases and J 1 base, with 16 bases left between them. In nucleotides, the CDR3 is TGTGCCAGCAACAGCGGGGGGCGGCGAACTAATGAAAAACTGTTTTTT. Translation gives CASNSGGRRTNEKLFF.

The genes are TRBV29-1 and TRBJ1-1; 8 bases align to TRBD1. The CDR3 sequence is 14 residues long. The germline V gene encodes CDR1 SQVTM and CDR2 ANQGSEA. V lost 6 bases to trimming and J lost 3 bases; unmatched junction nucleotides: 9. The CDR3 DNA reads TGCAGCGTAGAATCCCCAGGGGGCTACACTGAAGCTTTCTTT. Translation: CSVESPGGYTEAFF.

This chain connects TRBV30 to TRBJ2-4; possibly TRBD1 for D (5 bases). Germline V lookup: CDR1 GTSNPN, CDR2 SVGIG (reference sequence). Deletions cut 3 bases from V and 9 bases from J, with 18 bases between. CDR3 length equals 14 residues. The CDR3 nucleotides are TGTGCCTGGAGCCCGGACACGCCCTTAGGCATTCAGTACTTC. Protein product: CAWSPDTPLGIQYF.

The chain combines TRBV4-2 with TRBJ1-4; D might be TRBD1 (5 bases). Deletions cut 1 base from V and 2 bases from J, with 8 bases between. The germline gives CDR1 LGHNA, CDR2 YNFKEQ. The CDR3 totals 15 residues. For the CDR3, the DNA is TGTGCCAGCAGCCAAGGGCCAGGGACTAATGAAAAACTGTTTTTT. Amino acid sequence: CASSQGPGTNEKLFF.

The J gene is TRBJ2-1, the V gene TRBV21-1; TRBD2 is the table's D call and was not checked against the DNA. TRBV21-1 is designated a pseudogene. This CDR3 spans 17 amino acids. The CDR3 bases are TGTGCCAGCAGCAAAGGAGGGACTAGCGGGGGGTACAATGAGCAGTTCTTC. It specifies CASSKGGTSGGYNEQFF.

The chain has TRBV5-5 and TRBJ2-3, with TRBD1 identical over 9 bases. With V trimmed by 0 bases and J by 14 bases, 7 bases remained unmatched. CDR1 is SGHKS and CDR2 is YYEKEE in the germline V gene (reference sequence). The CDR3 has 13 amino acids. The CDR3 protein is CASSLGAGTGTYF. The DNA for the CDR3 is TGTGCCAGCAGCTTGGGCGCCGGGACAGGGACGTATTTT.

V and J are TRBV20-1 and TRBJ1-4; D is uncertain. The CDR3 totals 13 residues. Germline lookup yields CDR1 DFQATT and CDR2 SNEGSKA (reference sequence). Trimming stripped 3 bases from V and 7 bases from J, with 12 bases between. In DNA, the CDR3 is TGCAGTGCTAGTTGGCGGGATGGTGAAAAACTGTTTTTT. The encoded protein is CSASWRDGEKLFF.

This clone was observed a single time. Additional DNA sequences in this sample encode the identical CDR3. The gene calls are TRBV10-3 and TRBJ2-1; 13 nucleotides align to TRBD2. V lost 4 bases, J lost 0 bases, and 0 bases stayed unmatched. The CDR3 is 16 amino acids. Looked up from germline, CDR1 is ENHRY and CDR2 is SYGVKD. As DNA, the CDR3 is TGTGCCATCAGTGGGACTAGCGGGGGCTCCTACAATGAGCAGTTCTTC. Amino acids: CAISGTSGGSYNEQFF.